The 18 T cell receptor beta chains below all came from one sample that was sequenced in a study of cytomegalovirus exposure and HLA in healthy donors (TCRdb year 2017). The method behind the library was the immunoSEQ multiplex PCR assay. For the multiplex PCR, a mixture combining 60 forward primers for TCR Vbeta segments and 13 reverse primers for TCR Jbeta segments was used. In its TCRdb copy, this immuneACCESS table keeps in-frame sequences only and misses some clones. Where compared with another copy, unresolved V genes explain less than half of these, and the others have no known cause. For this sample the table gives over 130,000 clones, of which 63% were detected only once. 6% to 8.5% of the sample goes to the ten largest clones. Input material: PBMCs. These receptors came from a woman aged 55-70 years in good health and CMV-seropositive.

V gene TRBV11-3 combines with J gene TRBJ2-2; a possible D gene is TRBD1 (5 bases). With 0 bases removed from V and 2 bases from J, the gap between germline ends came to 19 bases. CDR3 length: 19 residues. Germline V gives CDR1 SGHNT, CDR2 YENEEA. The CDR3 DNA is TGTGCCAGCAGCTTAGATTGGAACAGGTCCTCGATCAACACCGGGGAGCTGTTTTTT. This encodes CASSLDWNRSSINTGELFF.

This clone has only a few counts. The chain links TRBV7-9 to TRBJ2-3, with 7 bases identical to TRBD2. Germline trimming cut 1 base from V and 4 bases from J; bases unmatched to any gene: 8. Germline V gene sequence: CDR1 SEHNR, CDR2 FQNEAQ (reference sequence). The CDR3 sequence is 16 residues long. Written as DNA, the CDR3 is TGTGCCAGCAGCTTAGGACTAGCCGAAGTCCCAGATACGCAGTATTTT. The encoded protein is CASSLGLAEVPDTQYF.

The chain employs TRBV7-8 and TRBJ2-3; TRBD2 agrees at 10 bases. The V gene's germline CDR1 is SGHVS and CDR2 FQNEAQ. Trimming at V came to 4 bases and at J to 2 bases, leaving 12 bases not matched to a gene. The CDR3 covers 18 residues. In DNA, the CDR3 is TGTGCCAGCAGCTCCAGGAGGCTCGGACTAGCGGACACAGATACGCAGTATTTT. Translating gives CASSSRRLGLADTDTQYF.

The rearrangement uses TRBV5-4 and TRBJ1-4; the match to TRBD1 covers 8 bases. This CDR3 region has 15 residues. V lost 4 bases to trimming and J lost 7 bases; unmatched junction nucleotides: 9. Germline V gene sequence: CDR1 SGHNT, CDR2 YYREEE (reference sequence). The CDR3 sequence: CASSARTGGVEKLFF. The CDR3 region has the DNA TGTGCCAGCAGCGCGCGTACAGGGGGGGTTGAAAAACTGTTTTTT.

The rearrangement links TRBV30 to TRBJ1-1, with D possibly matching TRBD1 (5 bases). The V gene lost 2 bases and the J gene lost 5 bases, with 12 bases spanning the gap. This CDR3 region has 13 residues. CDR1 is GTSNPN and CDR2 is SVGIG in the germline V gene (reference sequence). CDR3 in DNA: TGTGCCTGGAGTCCCCCCGGGGGGACTGAAGCTTTCTTT. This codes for CAWSPPGGTEAFF.

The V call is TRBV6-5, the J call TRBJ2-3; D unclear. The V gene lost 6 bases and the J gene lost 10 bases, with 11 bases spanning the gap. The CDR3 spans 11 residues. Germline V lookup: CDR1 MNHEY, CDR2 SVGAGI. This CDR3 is CASRAQVAQYF. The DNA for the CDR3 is TGTGCCAGCAGGGCCCAGGTGGCGCAGTATTTT.

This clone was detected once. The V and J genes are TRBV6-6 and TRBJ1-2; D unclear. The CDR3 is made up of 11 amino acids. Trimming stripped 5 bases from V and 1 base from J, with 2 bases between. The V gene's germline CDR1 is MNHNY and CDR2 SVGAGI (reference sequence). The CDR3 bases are TGTGCCAGCAGTCTTAACTATGGCTACACCTTC. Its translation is CASSLNYGYTF.

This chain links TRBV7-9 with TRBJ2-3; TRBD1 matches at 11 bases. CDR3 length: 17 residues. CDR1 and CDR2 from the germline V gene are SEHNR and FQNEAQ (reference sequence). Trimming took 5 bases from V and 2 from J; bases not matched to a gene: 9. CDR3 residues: CASSRGTGGAPTDTQYF. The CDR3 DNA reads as TGTGCCAGCAGCAGAGGGACAGGGGGAGCCCCCACAGATACGCAGTATTTT.

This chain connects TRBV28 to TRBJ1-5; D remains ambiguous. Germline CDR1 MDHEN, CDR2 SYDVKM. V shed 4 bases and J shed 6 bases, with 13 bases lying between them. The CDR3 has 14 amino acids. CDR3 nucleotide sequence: TGTGCCAGCAGTTCCCCGTCGGGGATTCAGCCCCAGCATTTT. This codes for CASSSPSGIQPQHF.

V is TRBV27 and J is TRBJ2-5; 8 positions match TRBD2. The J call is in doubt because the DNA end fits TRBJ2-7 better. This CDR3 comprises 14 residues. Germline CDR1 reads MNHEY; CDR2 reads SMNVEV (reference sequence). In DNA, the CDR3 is TGTGCCAGCACCACCGGGGGGGCCTCAAACGAGCAGTACTTC. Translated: CASTTGGASNEQYF.

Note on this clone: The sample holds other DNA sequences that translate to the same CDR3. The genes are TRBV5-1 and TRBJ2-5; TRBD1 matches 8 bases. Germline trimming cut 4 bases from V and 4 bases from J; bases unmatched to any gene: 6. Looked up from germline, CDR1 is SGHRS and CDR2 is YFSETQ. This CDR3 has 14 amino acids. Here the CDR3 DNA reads TGCGCCAGCAGCCCGCAGGGGGCGGGAGAGACCCAGTACTTC. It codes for CASSPQGAGETQYF.

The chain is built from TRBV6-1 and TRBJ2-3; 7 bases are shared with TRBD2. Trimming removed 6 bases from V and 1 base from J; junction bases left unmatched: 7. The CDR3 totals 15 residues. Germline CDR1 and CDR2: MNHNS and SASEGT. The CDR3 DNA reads TGTGCCAGCAGACCCTCTAGCGGAGGCACAGATACGCAGTATTTT. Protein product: CASRPSSGGTDTQYF.

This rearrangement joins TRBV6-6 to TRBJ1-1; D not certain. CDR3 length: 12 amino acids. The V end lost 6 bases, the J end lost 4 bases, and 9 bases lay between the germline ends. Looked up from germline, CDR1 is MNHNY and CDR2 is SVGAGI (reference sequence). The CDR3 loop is CASSRGSTEAFF. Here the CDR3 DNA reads TGTGCCAGCAGCCGGGGATCCACTGAAGCTTTCTTT.

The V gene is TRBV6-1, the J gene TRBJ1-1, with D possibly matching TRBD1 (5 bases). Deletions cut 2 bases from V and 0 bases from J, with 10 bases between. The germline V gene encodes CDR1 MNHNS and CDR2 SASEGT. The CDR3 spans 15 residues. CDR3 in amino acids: CASSERTTMNTEAFF. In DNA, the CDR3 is TGTGCCAGCAGTGAAAGGACAACCATGAACACTGAAGCTTTCTTT.

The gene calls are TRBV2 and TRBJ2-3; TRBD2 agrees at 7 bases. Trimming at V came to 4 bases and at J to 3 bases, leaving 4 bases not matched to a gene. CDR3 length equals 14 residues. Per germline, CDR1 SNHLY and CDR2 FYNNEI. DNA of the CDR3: TGTGCCAGCAGTGGCCCCGGGGGGACAGATACGCAGTATTTT. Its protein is CASSGPGGTDTQYF.

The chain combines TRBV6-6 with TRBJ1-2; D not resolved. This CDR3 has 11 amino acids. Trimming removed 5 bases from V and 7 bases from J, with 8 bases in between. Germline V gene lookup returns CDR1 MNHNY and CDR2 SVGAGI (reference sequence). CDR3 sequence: CASSTTGGYTF. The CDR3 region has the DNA TGTGCCAGCAGTACGACTGGTGGCTACACCTTC.

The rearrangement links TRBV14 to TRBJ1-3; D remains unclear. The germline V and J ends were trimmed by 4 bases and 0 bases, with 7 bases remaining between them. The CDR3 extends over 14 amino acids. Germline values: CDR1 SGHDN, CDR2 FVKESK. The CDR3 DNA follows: TGTGCCAGCAGCCCCGGGGACTCTGGAAACACCATATATTTT. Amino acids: CASSPGDSGNTIYF.

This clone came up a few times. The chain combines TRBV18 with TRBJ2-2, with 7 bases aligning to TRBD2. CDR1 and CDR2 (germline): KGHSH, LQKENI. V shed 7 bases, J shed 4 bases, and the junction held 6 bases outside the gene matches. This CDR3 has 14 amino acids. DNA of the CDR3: TGTGCCAGCTGTGAGAGCGGGACCACCGGGGAGCTGTTTTTT. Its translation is CASCESGTTGELFF.